This TCR beta chain was recovered during a study of T cells in Graves' hyperthyroidism and ophthalmopathy (dated by TCRdb to the late 2010s). Background for the entire study: Peripheral blood was sampled at the time of initial diagnosis, prior to any treatment. In addition, the study compared T-cell repertoires in thyroid tissue and in blood from 6 or 7 Graves' hyperthyroidism patients. To identify TCR V-J signatures that set the groups apart, the researchers used a discovery cohort of 100 patients, made up of 40 to 45 with Graves' ophthalmopathy and some 56 with stable Graves' hyperthyroidism. For training and testing, the 100 or so patients in the discovery cohort were randomly divided in a 7:3 ratio. An independent validation cohort of fewer than 20 hyperthyroidism patients and 17 patients who later progressed to ophthalmopathy tested prospective prediction of ophthalmopathy. TCR Vbeta CDR3 sequencing of roughly 140 peripheral blood samples (over 40 ophthalmopathy, about 80 hyperthyroidism and roughly 17 progressor patients) is reported in the paper. Following sampling, methimazole starting at 30 mg daily was given to hyperthyroidism patients, and high-dose intravenous methylprednisolone was given to ophthalmopathy patients.

Findings and caveats that apply to the study as a whole: In validation, the model predicted progression to ophthalmopathy with roughly 66% sensitivity and 72% to 75% specificity, a median of roughly seven months before onset. No statistical method was used to fix the sample size in advance, and group allocation was not hidden from the investigators. Most expanded thyroid clonotypes (frequency above 0.001) were also detected in blood, suggesting blood repertoires may reflect thyroid immune responses. Ophthalmopathy was separated from stable hyperthyroidism by a 13 V-J signature model, with around 90% sensitivity and approximately 84% specificity obtained in cross-validation and 80%/75% obtained in testing.

V loses 2 bases, J loses 4 bases, and the germline ends lie 11 bases apart. Including cysteine and phenylalanine, the CDR3 has 14 amino acids. Only CDR3 DNA remains: 42 bases, in frame from the first base. The TCR beta CDR3 regions were amplified from the RNA transcripts. For the first round of RT-PCR on the TCR CDR3, the HTBI primer set was used together with the Qiagen OneStep RT-PCR kit. Libraries were constructed in a second round of multiplex PCR, after which size selection and purification were carried out. Paired-end sequencing of the libraries was performed with 100 bp reads on an Illumina HiSeq2000. Per the authors' processing: Raw data were processed with SOAPnuke, discarding reads with adapters, uncalled bases, mean Phred below 15, or no exact constant-primer or identifier match. High-quality paired reads were merged with COPE v1.2.5, and unique nucleotide sequences were defined as clonotypes. MiTCR v1.1 was used to align the clonotypes against IMGT TRBV, TRBD and TRBJ reference segments. Analysis was restricted to V-J combinations with a frequency above 0.0001, which covered 98% to 99.2% of repertoires. A TCS score was defined as the ratio between F50 (clonal expansion) and ExV (chaos), using BLOSUM62-based TCRdist between CDR3 peptides within each V-J. Welch's t-statistics and random forest reduced 500 to 550 V-J features to 10 to 15, which were used in a naive Bayes classifier (R e1071). Clones were called with MiXCR by TCRdb after fastp trimmed the public reads at Q25, and only in-frame beta chains were retained. For every CDR3 protein sequence, its rows merge into one entry that carries the most common genes and DNA. TCRdb's processing, not the study's, gives the V and J calls here. The sample yields 500,000 to 700,000 distinct CDR3 sequences; 16% were counted once. Of the sample, more than 15% is held by the ten largest clones.

Stable Graves' hyperthyroidism was defined as no progression to ophthalmopathy during 18 months of follow-up. Hyperthyroidism patients were newly diagnosed, with disease duration under 2 months, and aged 18 to 65 years. Any patient with an uncontrolled infection, another autoimmune disease, pregnancy or lactation was excluded. Diagnoses were established on the basis of clinical symptoms, serum thyroxine and TRAb, thyroid ultrasound, and orbital computed tomography. PBMCs were isolated from about 9.2 ml of fresh peripheral blood by Ficoll-Paque density gradient centrifugation. Total RNA was extracted using Trizol reagent, and RNA quality was assessed on an Agilent 2100 Bioanalyzer. Worth noting for this clonotype: The antigen it binds to is not known. The sample holds no much larger clone one base away, and base qualities are not on file.

The chain couples TRBV12-3 or TRBV12-4 to TRBJ1-1; no D gene call is confident. The sample taken for sequencing was blood. This receptor was identified in a woman younger than 30 with Graves' hyperthyroidism. In nucleotide form, the sequence is TGTGCCAGCAGTTTATACAAGGGAAGCACTGAAGCTTTCTTT. Its translation is CASSLYKGSTEAFF.